This paragraph covers one TCR beta chain sequence. The antigen is unknown. Germline V gives CDR1 SNHLY, CDR2 FYNNEI. This CDR3 has 15 amino acids. Trimming cost V 3 bases and J 5 bases, with 14 bases left between them. The data were taken from a study of OX40 agonist ivuxolimab in advanced cancers. Study-level background: The eligibility criteria allowed prior anti-PD-1, anti-PD-L1 or anti-CTLA-4 therapy, and about 40% had some. Study findings and constraints: Clonal expansion in partial responders at 0.1-3.0 mg/kg ranked among the lowest. There were, on average, more expanded clones in CD8+ T cells than in CD4+.

Sequencing was performed with immunoSEQ multiplex PCR; in TCRdb, only in-frame clones are kept and a portion is missing. This table has under 85,000 clones, more than 70% appearing once. This clonotype originated in an adult with an advanced solid tumor such as melanoma, head and neck, liver or kidney cancer. The sequenced sample was CD4+ or CD8+ T cells sorted from blood, obtained in a trial of the OX40 agonist ivuxolimab. The chain carries TRBV2 and TRBJ2-1; possibly TRBD1 or TRBD2 for D (5 bases each). Here the CDR3 DNA reads TGTGCCAGCAGTGAGTCCAGTGGGGGAGACAATGAGCAGTTCTTC. This gives the protein CASSESSGGDNEQFF.